Below are 31 T cell receptor beta chains sequenced from a single sample in a study of blood T cells in healthy people across ages. Next came a second PCR, run for about 6 to 12 cycles, which used a sample-barcoded 5' primer along with a J-beta primer mix. TCRdb independently ran MiXCR on the 5' RACE reads; one entry per CDR3 protein. The sample carries 550,000 to 600,000 distinct CDR3 sequences, 47% recorded once. The sequenced sample consisted of blood. The receptor source for this set is a man older than 75 in good health.

The table lists this clonotype with a few counts. In nucleotides, the CDR3 is TGCAGCGTGGGGGGACGGGATGCCATTCAGTACTTC. Its translation: CSVGGRDAIQYF. The chain couples TRBV29-1 to TRBJ2-4, with D maybe TRBD2 (6 bases). From germline, CDR1 is SQVTM and CDR2 ANQGSEA. This CDR3 spans 12 amino acids. With 6 bases removed from V and 9 bases from J, the gap between germline ends came to 15 bases. Full variable domain (outside the CDR3, taken from reference TRBV29-1 and TRBJ2-4): SAVISQKPSRDICQRGTSLTIQCQVDSQVTMMFWYRQQPGQSLTLIATANQGSEATYESGFVIDKFPISRPNLTFSTLTVSNMSPEDSSIYLCSVGGRDAIQYFGAGTRLSVL.

This clonotype was seen only a few times. The V call is TRBV7-2, the J call TRBJ2-5; D is perhaps TRBD2 (5 bases). V was pared by 5 bases and J by 7 bases, with 14 bases between. CDR3 length: 13 amino acids. Germline V gene sequence: CDR1 SGHTA, CDR2 FQGNSA. CDR3 protein: CASSETSGRTQYF. CDR3 nucleotide sequence: TGTGCCAGCAGCGAAACTAGTGGGCGGACCCAGTACTTC.

The gene calls are TRBV20-1 and TRBJ1-2, with D possibly TRBD1 on 6 matching bases. Germline V gene sequence: CDR1 DFQATT, CDR2 SNEGSKA (reference sequence). Trimming pared 2 bases from V and 8 bases from J, leaving 15 bases between. CDR3 size: 13 residues. CDR3 nucleotide sequence: TGCAGTGCTAGACCATCGGGGGGGGGCGGCTACACCTTC. Its translation is CSARPSGGGGYTF.

This rearrangement joins TRBV10-2 to TRBJ2-2; D is uncertain. Germline V gives CDR1 WSHSY, CDR2 SAAADI. This CDR3 comprises 13 residues. V gave up 3 bases and J gave up 4 bases, with 6 bases separating them. This CDR3 is CASSERVTGELFF. The CDR3 region has the DNA TGCGCCAGCAGTGAAAGGGTCACCGGGGAGCTGTTTTTT.

The chain is built from TRBV7-3 and TRBJ2-1; 7 bases match TRBD1. The CDR3 contains 14 residues. The J segment lost 6 bases and the V segment lost 5 bases, leaving 7 bases of the junction unmatched. CDR1 is SGHTA, CDR2 FQGTGA, per germline. The CDR3 is CASSPQTGSNEQFF. The CDR3 coding sequence is TGTGCCAGCAGCCCTCAGACAGGGTCCAATGAGCAGTTCTTC. Looking up the rest from reference TRBV7-3 and TRBJ2-1 gives the full variable domain: GAGVSQTPSNKVTEKGKYVELRCDPISGHTALYWYRQSLGQGPEFLIYFQGTGAADDSGLPNDRFFAVRPEGSVSTLKIQRTERGDSAVYLCASSPQTGSNEQFFGPGTRLTVL.

This sequence joins TRBV25-1 and TRBJ2-7; D remains unclear. Between the trimmed V and J ends, which lost 8 bases and 2 bases, there was a span of 13 bases. CDR1 MGHDK and CDR2 SYGVNS come from the germline V gene. This CDR3 contains 13 residues. CDR3 DNA: TGTGCCAGCTCCAAGGCTCCAGCCTACGAGCAGTACTTC. Amino acid sequence: CASSKAPAYEQYF.

V usage is TRBV12-3 or TRBV12-4 and J usage is TRBJ1-1, with 8 bases lining up with TRBD1. The V gene end was trimmed by 4 bases and the J gene end by 1 base; junction bases not matched to a gene: 5. The CDR3 extends over 15 amino acids. Here the CDR3 DNA reads TGTGCCAGCAGTTCGGACAGGGCAAAGAACACTGAAGCTTTCTTT. It specifies CASSSDRAKNTEAFF.

This CDR3 reads CASSLGPGSPYEQYF. CDR3 in DNA: TGCGCCAGCAGCTTGGGTCCGGGGTCTCCCTACGAGCAGTACTTC. V gene TRBV5-1 combines with J gene TRBJ2-7; tentatively, D is TRBD2 (5 bases). The V end lost 0 bases, the J end lost 2 bases, and 12 bases lay between the germline ends. The germline V gene encodes CDR1 SGHRS and CDR2 YFSETQ. This CDR3 contains 15 residues.

The CDR3 DNA sequence: TGCAGCGCTGTACCTCAGGGGTATGAGCAGTTCTTC. This codes for CSAVPQGYEQFF. The chain employs TRBV29-1 and TRBJ2-1; TRBD1 is a possible D gene (6 bases). The CDR3 is 12 amino acids. Trimming removed 7 bases from V and 8 bases from J, with 15 bases in between. CDR1 and CDR2 from the germline V gene are SQVTM and ANQGSEA.

The rearrangement uses TRBV4-3 and TRBJ2-4; 9 nucleotides line up with TRBD2. This CDR3 spans 17 amino acids. Germline V gives CDR1 LGHNA, CDR2 YSLEER. V shed 2 bases and J 3 bases; nucleotides not matched to a gene: 8. The CDR3 DNA reads as TGCGCCAGCAGCCAAACCTTGAGCGGGGGGAACAAAAACATTCAGTACTTC. Translating it yields CASSQTLSGGNKNIQYF.

This sequence joins TRBV10-3 and TRBJ2-7; 10 nucleotides align to TRBD1. The CDR3 has 13 residues. Looked up from germline, CDR1 is ENHRY and CDR2 is SYGVKD. J was trimmed by 3 bases and V by 8 bases; bases with no gene match: 4. CDR3 DNA sequence: TGTGCCATCTTGAGGGACAGGGGCTACGAGCAGTACTTC. Translating gives CAILRDRGYEQYF.

The J gene is TRBJ2-4, the V gene TRBV28; 7 bases align to TRBD2. J was trimmed by 9 bases and V by 7 bases; bases with no gene match: 6. The CDR3 totals 12 residues. In germline, CDR1 is MDHEN, CDR2 SYDVKM. The CDR3 reads CASTTWEGIQYF. The CDR3 DNA follows: TGTGCCAGCACCACCTGGGAGGGCATTCAGTACTTC.

V usage is TRBV7-9 and J usage is TRBJ2-1, with D hard to call. There are 13 residues in the CDR3. Germline CDR1 and CDR2: SEHNR and FQNEAQ (reference sequence). The V gene lost 5 bases and the J gene lost 6 bases, with 11 bases spanning the gap. The CDR3 loop is CASSLTGTNEQFF. DNA of the CDR3: TGTGCCAGCAGCCTCACTGGTACCAATGAGCAGTTCTTC.

The V call is TRBV7-2, the J call TRBJ2-4, with 10 bases matching TRBD2. Judging by the DNA end, TRBJ2-7 fits better; the J call may be wrong. CDR1 SGHTA and CDR2 FQGNSA come from the germline V gene. CDR3 length: 14 residues. CDR3 sequence reads: CASSFTSGDYEQYF. Here the CDR3 DNA reads TGTGCCAGCAGCTTTACTAGCGGGGACTACGAGCAGTACTTC.

The J gene is TRBJ1-6, the V gene TRBV20-1; D gene uncertain. This CDR3 region has 14 residues. V lost 1 base and J 10 bases, leaving 14 bases between the germline ends. Looked up from germline, CDR1 is DFQATT and CDR2 is SNEGSKA (reference sequence). The DNA of the CDR3 is TGCAGTGCTAGAGCGGCCAGGACCGGCTCACCCCTCCACTTT. Its protein is CSARAARTGSPLHF.

The rearrangement uses TRBV20-1 and TRBJ2-1; a possible D gene is TRBD2 (6 bases). The CDR3 spans 14 residues. V shed 4 bases and J shed 8 bases, with 18 bases lying between them. CDR1 and CDR2 (germline): DFQATT, SNEGSKA (reference sequence). The CDR3 loop is CSAKKGEGGYEQFF. The CDR3 DNA is TGCAGTGCTAAGAAGGGAGAGGGAGGATATGAGCAGTTCTTC.

This clonotype was seen a few times. The chain links TRBV29-1 to TRBJ2-4; possibly TRBD1 for D (6 bases). With 0 bases removed from V and 14 bases from J, the gap between germline ends came to 17 bases. The CDR3 is 13 residues long. The V gene's germline CDR1 is SQVTM and CDR2 ANQGSEA. The CDR3 reads CSVEDIGRGKKYF. The CDR3 coding sequence is TGCAGCGTTGAAGATATCGGTAGGGGGAAGAAGTACTTC.

The chain uses TRBV12-3 or TRBV12-4 and TRBJ2-7, with D perhaps matching TRBD2 (6 bases). The CDR3 has 14 amino acids. Trimming left V 5 bases short and J 5 bases short, with 16 bases between. CDR3 sequence (DNA): TGTGCCAGCAGTGCTGGGGGGAGGATGGACGAGCAGTACTTC. Its protein is CASSAGGRMDEQYF.

This rearrangement joins TRBV27 to TRBJ1-5, with TRBD1 as a possible D gene (5 bases). Germline V gene data show CDR1 as MNHEY and CDR2 as SMNVEV (reference sequence). The length of the CDR3 is 15 residues. Between the trimmed V and J ends, which lost 7 bases and 5 bases, there was a span of 18 bases. The CDR3 here is CASNPGDSYHQPQHF. The CDR3 bases are TGTGCCAGCAACCCTGGCGACAGCTACCATCAGCCCCAGCATTTT.

This clonotype was found a few times. V is TRBV6-2 or TRBV6-3 and J is TRBJ2-1; 10 bases align to TRBD1. J was trimmed by 6 bases and V by 4 bases; bases with no gene match: 6. This CDR3 is built from 15 residues. CDR1 is MNHEY and CDR2 is SVGEGT in the germline V gene. The CDR3 nucleotides are TGTGCCAGCAGTTGGACATGGACAGGGGGCAATGAGCAGTTCTTC. Protein product: CASSWTWTGGNEQFF.

The chain joins TRBV5-1 to TRBJ2-5; D may be TRBD2 (6 bases). The germline gives CDR1 SGHRS, CDR2 YFSETQ. The V gene lost 4 bases and the J gene lost 11 bases, with 27 bases spanning the gap. The CDR3 extends over 16 amino acids. CDR3 bases: TGCGCCAGCAGCCTTGGGTCGGCGGGGCCCTACAATGAGCAGTACTTC. It encodes CASSLGSAGPYNEQYF.

There are a few counts of this clonotype. This chain links TRBV20-1 with TRBJ2-1; TRBD2 might be the D (5 bases). The V and J ends lost 5 bases and 2 bases respectively, with 16 bases between them. This CDR3 has 15 amino acids. CDR1 is DFQATT and CDR2 is SNEGSKA in the germline V gene (reference sequence). The CDR3 DNA is TGCAGTGCTGCCCTACTAGGCTTAACCTACAATGAGCAGTTCTTC. Translated: CSAALLGLTYNEQFF.

V gene TRBV30 combines with J gene TRBJ2-7; 8 nucleotides agree with TRBD2. Trimming took 4 bases from V and 7 from J; bases not matched to a gene: 12. Per the germline V gene, CDR1 is GTSNPN and CDR2 is SVGIG (reference sequence). The CDR3 sequence is 14 residues long. The CDR3 DNA follows: TGTGCCTGGACCCCTCGGCGGGAGGCCAAAGAGCAGTACTTC. Translating gives CAWTPRREAKEQYF. The entire variable domain, with the rest obtained from reference TRBV30 and TRBJ2-7, is as follows: SQTIHQWPATLVQPVGSPLSLECTVEGTSNPNLYWYRQAAGRGLQLLFYSVGIGQISSEVPQNLSASRPQDRQFILSSKKLLLSDSGFYLCAWTPRREAKEQYFGPGTRLTVT.

The V and J genes are TRBV7-9 and TRBJ1-1; D perhaps matches TRBD1 (6 bases). CDR3 size: 14 residues. V lost 5 bases, J lost 2 bases, and 12 bases lay in between. CDR1 and CDR2 (germline): SEHNR, FQNEAQ (reference sequence). This CDR3 reads CASSPGASNTEAFF. The CDR3 bases are TGTGCCAGCAGCCCAGGGGCGTCTAACACTGAAGCTTTCTTT.

The J gene is TRBJ2-3, the V gene TRBV12-3 or TRBV12-4; D unclear. The CDR3 loop spans 14 amino acids. Trimming pared 7 bases from V and 2 bases from J, leaving 13 bases between. In DNA form, the CDR3 reads TGTGCCAGCACCCATAGCAGAATCACAGATACGCAGTATTTT. Translating gives CASTHSRITDTQYF.

The chain uses TRBV6-1 and TRBJ2-2; D is possibly TRBD1 (6 bases). Trimming took off 4 bases at V and 4 bases at J, with 22 bases between the two ends. CDR1 and CDR2 from the germline V gene are MNHNS and SASEGT. The CDR3 totals 18 residues. The CDR3 loop is CASSGPLRAGTSTGELFF. The CDR3 region has the DNA TGTGCCAGCAGTGGCCCCCTCCGGGCAGGGACAAGCACCGGGGAGCTGTTTTTT.

V usage is TRBV5-6 and J usage is TRBJ2-4; 11 bases agree with TRBD1. TRBJ2-7 explains the end of the DNA better; the J call may be wrong. The CDR3 loop spans 15 amino acids. The germline V gene has CDR1 SGHDT and CDR2 YYEEEE. CDR3 residues: CASSLGLGTGGEQYF. CDR3 DNA: TGTGCCAGCAGCTTGGGACTCGGGACAGGGGGCGAGCAGTACTTC.

A single count supports this clonotype. The V and J genes are TRBV29-1 and TRBJ2-6; 7 bases fit TRBD2. CDR1 is SQVTM, CDR2 ANQGSEA, per germline. Unmatched junction bases numbered 4, after V lost 6 bases and J lost 2 bases. The CDR3 has 14 residues. The CDR3 DNA is TGCAGCGTCCTGGGGGGGACTGGGGCCAACGTCCTGACTTTC. Its translation: CSVLGGTGANVLTF.

The chain recombines TRBV7-8 with TRBJ2-7; D is uncertain. V lost 1 base to trimming and J lost 2 bases, with 12 bases between them. The CDR3 totals 15 residues. In germline, CDR1 is SGHVS, CDR2 FQNEAQ. CDR3 DNA: TGTGCCAGCAGCTTAGGCTGGGCAGTAACCTACGAGCAGTACTTC. Its protein is CASSLGWAVTYEQYF.

A note on this clonotype: An end of the junction does not agree with germline; a read error may underlie this. The chain links TRBV11-1 to TRBJ2-4; 8 bases match TRBD1. The DNA end is more similar to TRBJ2-7, so the J call may be wrong. In germline, CDR1 is SGHAT, CDR2 FQDESV (reference sequence). The CDR3 has 14 amino acids. In nucleotides, the CDR3 is TGTGCCAACAGCTTTAGACAGGGGCGCCACGAGCAGTACTTC. It encodes CANSFRQGRHEQYF.

This clonotype was seen only a few times. The genes are TRBV5-1 and TRBJ2-6, with 7 nucleotides matching TRBD1. The CDR3 has 18 residues. Looked up from germline, CDR1 is SGHRS and CDR2 is YFSETQ. Germline trimming cut 2 bases from V and 0 bases from J; bases unmatched to any gene: 8. The CDR3: CASSLQGSPNSGANVLTF. The CDR3 DNA reads TGCGCCAGCAGCTTACAGGGGTCTCCCAACTCTGGGGCCAACGTCCTGACTTTC. Using reference TRBV5-1 and TRBJ2-6 for the parts outside the CDR3, the full variable domain is KAGVTQTPRYLIKTRGQQVTLSCSPISGHRSVSWYQQTPGQGLQFLFEYFSETQRNKGNFPGRFSGRQFSNSRSEMNVSTLELGDSALYLCASSLQGSPNSGANVLTFGAGSRLTVL.